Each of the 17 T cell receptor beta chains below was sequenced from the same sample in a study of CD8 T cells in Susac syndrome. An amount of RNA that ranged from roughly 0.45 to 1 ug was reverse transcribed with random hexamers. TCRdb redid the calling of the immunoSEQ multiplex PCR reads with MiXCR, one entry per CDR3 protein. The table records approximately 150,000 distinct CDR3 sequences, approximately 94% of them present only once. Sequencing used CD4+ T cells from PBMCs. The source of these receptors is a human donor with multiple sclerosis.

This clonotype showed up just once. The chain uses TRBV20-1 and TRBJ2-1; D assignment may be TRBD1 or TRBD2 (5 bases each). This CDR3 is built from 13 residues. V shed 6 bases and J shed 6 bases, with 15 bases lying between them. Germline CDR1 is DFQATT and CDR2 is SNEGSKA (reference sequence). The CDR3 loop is CSAPGPILNEQFF. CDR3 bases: TGCAGTGCCCCGGGACCAATTCTCAATGAGCAGTTCTTC.

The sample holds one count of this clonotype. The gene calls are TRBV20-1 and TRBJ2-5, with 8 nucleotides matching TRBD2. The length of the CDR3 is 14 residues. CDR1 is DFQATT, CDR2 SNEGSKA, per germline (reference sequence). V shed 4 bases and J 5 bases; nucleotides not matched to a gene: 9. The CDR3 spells CSATSGRGPETQYF. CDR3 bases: TGCAGTGCTACGAGCGGGAGAGGGCCGGAGACCCAGTACTTC.

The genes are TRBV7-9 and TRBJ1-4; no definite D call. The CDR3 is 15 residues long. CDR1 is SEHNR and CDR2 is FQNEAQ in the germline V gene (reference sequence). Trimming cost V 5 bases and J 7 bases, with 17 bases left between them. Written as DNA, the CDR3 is TGTGCCAGCAGCCCCGCTCGGTTCGACTTTGAAAAACTGTTTTTT. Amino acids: CASSPARFDFEKLFF.

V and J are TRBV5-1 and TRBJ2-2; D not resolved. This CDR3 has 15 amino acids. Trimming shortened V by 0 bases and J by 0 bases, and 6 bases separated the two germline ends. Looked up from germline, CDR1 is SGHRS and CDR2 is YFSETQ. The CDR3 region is CASSLGSANTGELFF. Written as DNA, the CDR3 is TGCGCCAGCAGCTTGGGAAGCGCGAACACCGGGGAGCTGTTTTTT. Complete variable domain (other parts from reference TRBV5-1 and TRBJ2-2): KAGVTQTPRYLIKTRGQQVTLSCSPISGHRSVSWYQQTPGQGLQFLFEYFSETQRNKGNFPGRFSGRQFSNSRSEMNVSTLELGDSALYLCASSLGSANTGELFFGEGSRLTVL.

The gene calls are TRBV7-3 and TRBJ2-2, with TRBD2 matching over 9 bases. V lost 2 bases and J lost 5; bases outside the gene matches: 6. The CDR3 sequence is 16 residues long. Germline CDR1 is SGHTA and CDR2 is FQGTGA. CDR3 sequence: CASSLRPAGGTGELFF. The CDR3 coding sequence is TGTGCCAGCAGCTTACGGCCAGCGGGAGGTACCGGGGAGCTGTTTTTT.

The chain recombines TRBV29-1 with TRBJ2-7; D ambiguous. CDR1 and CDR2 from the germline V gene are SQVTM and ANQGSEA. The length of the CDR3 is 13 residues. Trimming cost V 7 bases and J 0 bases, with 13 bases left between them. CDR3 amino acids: CSASSRSSYEQYF. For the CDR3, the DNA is TGCAGCGCGTCATCTCGCAGCTCCTACGAGCAGTACTTC.

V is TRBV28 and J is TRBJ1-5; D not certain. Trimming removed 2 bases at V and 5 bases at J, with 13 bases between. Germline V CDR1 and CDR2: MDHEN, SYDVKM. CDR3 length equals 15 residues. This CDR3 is CASSLGVGRYQPQHF. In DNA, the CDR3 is TGTGCCAGCAGTTTAGGTGTGGGGAGATATCAGCCCCAGCATTTT. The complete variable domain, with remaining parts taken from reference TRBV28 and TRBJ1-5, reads DVKVTQSSRYLVKRTGEKVFLECVQDMDHENMFWYRQDPGLGLRLIYFSYDVKMKEKGDIPEGYSVSREKKERFSLILESASTNQTSMYLCASSLGVGRYQPQHFGDGTRLSIL.

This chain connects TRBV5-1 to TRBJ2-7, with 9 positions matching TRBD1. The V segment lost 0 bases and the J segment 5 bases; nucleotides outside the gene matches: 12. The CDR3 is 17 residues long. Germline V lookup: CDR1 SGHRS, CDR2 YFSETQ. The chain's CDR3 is CASSLEGLDRGTNEQYF. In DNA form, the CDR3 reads TGCGCCAGCAGCTTGGAGGGCCTGGACAGGGGAACCAACGAGCAGTACTTC. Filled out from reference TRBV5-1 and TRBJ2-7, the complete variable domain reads KAGVTQTPRYLIKTRGQQVTLSCSPISGHRSVSWYQQTPGQGLQFLFEYFSETQRNKGNFPGRFSGRQFSNSRSEMNVSTLELGDSALYLCASSLEGLDRGTNEQYFGPGTRLTVT.

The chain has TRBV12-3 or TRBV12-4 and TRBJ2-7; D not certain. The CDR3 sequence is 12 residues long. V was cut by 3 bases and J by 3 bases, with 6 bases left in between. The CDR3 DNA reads TGTGCCAGCAGTTTTGGCGGCTACGAGCAGTACTTC. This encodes CASSFGGYEQYF.

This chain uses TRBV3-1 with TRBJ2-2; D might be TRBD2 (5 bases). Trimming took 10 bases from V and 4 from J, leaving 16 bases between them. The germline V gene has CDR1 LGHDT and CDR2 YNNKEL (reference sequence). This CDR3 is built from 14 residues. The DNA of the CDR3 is TGTGCCACCCGGGGAGTTATGGGCACCGGGGAGCTGTTTTTT. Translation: CATRGVMGTGELFF.

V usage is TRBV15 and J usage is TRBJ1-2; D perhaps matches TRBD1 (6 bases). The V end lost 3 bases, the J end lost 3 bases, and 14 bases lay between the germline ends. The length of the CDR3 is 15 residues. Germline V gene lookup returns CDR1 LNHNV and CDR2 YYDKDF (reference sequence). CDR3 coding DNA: TGTGCCACCAGCAGGTACAGGGCAGCAGACTATGGCTACACCTTC. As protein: CATSRYRAADYGYTF.

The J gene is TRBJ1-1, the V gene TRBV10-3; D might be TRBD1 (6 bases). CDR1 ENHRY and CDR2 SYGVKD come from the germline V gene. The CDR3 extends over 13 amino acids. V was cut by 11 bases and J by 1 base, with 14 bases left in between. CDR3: CAARGQSNTEAFF. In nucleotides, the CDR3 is TGTGCCGCCAGAGGACAGTCGAACACTGAAGCTTTCTTT.

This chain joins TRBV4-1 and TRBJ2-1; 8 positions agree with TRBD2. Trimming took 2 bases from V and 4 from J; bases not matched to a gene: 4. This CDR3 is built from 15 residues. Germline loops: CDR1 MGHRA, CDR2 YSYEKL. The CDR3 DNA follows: TGCGCCAGCAGCCAACTAGCGGGCGATTACAATGAGCAGTTCTTC. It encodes CASSQLAGDYNEQFF.

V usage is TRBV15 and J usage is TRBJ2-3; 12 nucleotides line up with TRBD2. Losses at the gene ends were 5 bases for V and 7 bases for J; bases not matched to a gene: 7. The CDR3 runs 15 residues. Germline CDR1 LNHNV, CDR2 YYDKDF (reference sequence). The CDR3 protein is CATSGGTSGSHTQYF. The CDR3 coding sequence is TGTGCCACCAGCGGGGGGACTAGCGGGTCTCATACGCAGTATTTT. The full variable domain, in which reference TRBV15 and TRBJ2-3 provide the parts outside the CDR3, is DAMVIQNPRYQVTQFGKPVTLSCSQTLNHNVMYWYQQKSSQAPKLLFHYYDKDFNNEADTPDNFQSRRPNTSFCFLDIRSPGLGDTAMYLCATSGGTSGSHTQYFGPGTRLTVL.

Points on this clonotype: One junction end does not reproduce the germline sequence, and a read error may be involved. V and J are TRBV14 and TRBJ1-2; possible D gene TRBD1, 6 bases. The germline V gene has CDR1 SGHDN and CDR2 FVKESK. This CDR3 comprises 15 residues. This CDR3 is CASSQVDRPNYGYTF. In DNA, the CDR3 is TGTGCCAGCAGCCAAGTGGACAGACCTAACTATGGCTACACTTTC.

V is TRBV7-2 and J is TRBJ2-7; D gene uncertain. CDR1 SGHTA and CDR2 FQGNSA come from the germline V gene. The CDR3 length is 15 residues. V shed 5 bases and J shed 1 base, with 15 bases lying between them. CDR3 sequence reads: CASSPLRQASYEQYF. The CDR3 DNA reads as TGTGCCAGCAGCCCCCTCAGGCAGGCGTCCTACGAGCAGTACTTC.

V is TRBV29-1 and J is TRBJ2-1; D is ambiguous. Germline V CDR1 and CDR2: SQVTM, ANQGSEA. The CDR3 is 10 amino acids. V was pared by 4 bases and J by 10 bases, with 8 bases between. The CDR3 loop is CSVVLGEQFF. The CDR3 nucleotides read TGCAGCGTTGTCCTTGGGGAGCAGTTCTTC.